This T cell receptor (beta chain) was recorded in a study of blood T cell repertoires in COVID-19. Study overall: Spain, Italy and the United States supplied samples that represented acute and convalescent COVID-19. The analysed material was cDNA or gDNA that came from T cells, B-cell-depleted T cells, or PBMCs.

The V end was cut by 0 bases, the J end by 5 bases, with 12 bases between. Germline assignment: CDR1 SEHNR and CDR2 FQNEAQ (reference sequence). This CDR3 comprises 15 residues. In the study's own analysis: Reference gene primer amplification in the assay estimated nucleated cell counts. Profiled with immunoSEQ multiplex PCR; TCRdb holds only in-frame clones, not every one. That table gives V, J and clone size, and the DNA gave D and trimming. Here the sample spans 130,000 to 150,000 clones, 80% to 90% being singletons. The rearrangement joins TRBV7-9 to TRBJ2-3; D ambiguous. This receptor was taken from a woman aged 45-60 years with active or convalescent COVID-19. The sample was peripheral blood. DNA of the CDR3: TGTGCCAGCAGCTTAGCCCCTCTAGAGGTAGATACGCAGTATTTT. Translation gives CASSLAPLEVDTQYF.